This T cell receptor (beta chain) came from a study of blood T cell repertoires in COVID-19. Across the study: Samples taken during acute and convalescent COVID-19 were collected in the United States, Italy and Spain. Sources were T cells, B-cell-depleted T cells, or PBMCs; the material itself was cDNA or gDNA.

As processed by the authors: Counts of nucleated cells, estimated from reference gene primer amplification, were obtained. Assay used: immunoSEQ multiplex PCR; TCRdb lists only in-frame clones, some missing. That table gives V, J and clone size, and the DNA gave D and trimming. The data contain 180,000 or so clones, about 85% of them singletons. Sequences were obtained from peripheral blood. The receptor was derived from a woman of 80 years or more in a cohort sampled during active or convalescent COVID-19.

The chain's CDR3 is CASSVLAGGSTGELFF. The CDR3 region has the DNA TGTGCCAGCAGCGTACTAGCGGGAGGCTCCACCGGGGAGCTGTTTTTT. The chain carries TRBV9 and TRBJ2-2; 11 bases match TRBD2. From germline, CDR1 is SGDLS and CDR2 YYNGEE. With V trimmed by 1 base and J by 4 bases, 3 bases remained unmatched. The length of the CDR3 is 16 residues.